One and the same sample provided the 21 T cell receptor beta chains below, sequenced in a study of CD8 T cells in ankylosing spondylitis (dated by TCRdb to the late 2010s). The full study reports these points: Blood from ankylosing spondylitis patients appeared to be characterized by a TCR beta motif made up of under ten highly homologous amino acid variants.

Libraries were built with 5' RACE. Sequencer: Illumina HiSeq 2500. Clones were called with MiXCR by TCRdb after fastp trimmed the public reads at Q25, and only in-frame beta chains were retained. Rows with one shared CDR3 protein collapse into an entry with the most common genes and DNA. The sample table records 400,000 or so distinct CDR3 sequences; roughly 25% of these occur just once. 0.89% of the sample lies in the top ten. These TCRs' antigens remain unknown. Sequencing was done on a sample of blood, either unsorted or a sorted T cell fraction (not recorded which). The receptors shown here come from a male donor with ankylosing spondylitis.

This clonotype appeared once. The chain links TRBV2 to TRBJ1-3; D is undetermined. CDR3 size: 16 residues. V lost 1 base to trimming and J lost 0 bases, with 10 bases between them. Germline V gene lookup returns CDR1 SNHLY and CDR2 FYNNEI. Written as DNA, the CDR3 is TGTGCCAGCAGTGAAGTCTCGGGGAACTCTGGAAACACCATATATTTT. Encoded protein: CASSEVSGNSGNTIYF.

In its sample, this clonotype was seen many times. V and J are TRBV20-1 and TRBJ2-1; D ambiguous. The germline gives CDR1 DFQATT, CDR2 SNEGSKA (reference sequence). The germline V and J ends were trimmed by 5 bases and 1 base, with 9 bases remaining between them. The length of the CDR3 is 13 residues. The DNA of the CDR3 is TGCAGTGCTCCCGTGGGGTCCTACAATGAGCAGTTCTTC. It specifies CSAPVGSYNEQFF.

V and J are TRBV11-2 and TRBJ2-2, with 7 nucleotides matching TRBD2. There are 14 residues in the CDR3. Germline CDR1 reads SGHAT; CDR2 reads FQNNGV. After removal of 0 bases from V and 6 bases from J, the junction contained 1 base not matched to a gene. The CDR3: CASSLERGAGELFF. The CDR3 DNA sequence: TGTGCCAGCAGCTTAGAACGGGGGGCCGGGGAGCTGTTTTTT.

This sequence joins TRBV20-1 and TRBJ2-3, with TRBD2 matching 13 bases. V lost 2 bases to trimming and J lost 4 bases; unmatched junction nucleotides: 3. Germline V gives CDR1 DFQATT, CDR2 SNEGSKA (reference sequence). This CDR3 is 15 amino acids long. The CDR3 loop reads CSARTSGRAADTQYF. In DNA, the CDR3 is TGCAGTGCTAGAACTAGCGGGAGGGCGGCAGATACGCAGTATTTT.

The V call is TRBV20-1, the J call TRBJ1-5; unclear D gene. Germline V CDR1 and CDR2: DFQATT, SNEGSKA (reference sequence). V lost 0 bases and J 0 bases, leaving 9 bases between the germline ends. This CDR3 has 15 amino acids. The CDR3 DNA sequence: TGCAGTGCTAGAGATTTCGGGTATAGCAATCAGCCCCAGCATTTT. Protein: CSARDFGYSNQPQHF.

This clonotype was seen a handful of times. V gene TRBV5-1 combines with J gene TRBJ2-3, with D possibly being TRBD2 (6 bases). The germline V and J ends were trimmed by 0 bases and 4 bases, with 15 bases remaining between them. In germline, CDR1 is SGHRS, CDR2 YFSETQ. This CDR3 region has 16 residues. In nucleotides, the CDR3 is TGCGCCAGCAGCTTGGTGACGGGAGTAGCGGCAGATACGCAGTATTTT. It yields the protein CASSLVTGVAADTQYF.

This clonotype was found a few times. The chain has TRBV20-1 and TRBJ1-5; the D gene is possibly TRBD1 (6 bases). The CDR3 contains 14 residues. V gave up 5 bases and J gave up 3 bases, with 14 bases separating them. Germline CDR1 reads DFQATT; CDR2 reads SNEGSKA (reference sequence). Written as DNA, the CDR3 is TGCAGTGCTCGCCGGGGGGCATACAATCAGCCCCAGCATTTT. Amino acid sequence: CSARRGAYNQPQHF.

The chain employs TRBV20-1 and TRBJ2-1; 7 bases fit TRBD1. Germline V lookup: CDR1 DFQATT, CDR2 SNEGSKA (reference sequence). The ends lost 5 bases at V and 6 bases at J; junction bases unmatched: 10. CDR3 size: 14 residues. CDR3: CSAALGTVVNEQFF. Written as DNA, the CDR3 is TGCAGTGCTGCGTTAGGGACAGTCGTCAATGAGCAGTTCTTC.

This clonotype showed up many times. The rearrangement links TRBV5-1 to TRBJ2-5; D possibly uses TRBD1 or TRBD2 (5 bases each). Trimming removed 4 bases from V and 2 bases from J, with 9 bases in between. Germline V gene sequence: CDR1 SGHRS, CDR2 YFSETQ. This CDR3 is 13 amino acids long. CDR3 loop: CASSPGPQETQYF. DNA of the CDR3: TGCGCCAGCAGCCCGGGACCGCAAGAGACCCAGTACTTC.

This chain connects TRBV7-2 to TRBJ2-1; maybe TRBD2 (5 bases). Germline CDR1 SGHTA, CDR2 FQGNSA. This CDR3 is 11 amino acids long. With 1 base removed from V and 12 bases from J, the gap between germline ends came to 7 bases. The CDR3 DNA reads TGTGCCAGCAGCTTAGGCGGGTCGCAGTTCTTC. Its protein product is CASSLGGSQFF. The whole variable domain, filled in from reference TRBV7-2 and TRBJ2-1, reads GAGVSQSPSNKVTEKGKDVELRCDPISGHTALYWYRQSLGQGLEFLIYFQGNSAPDKSGLPSDRFSAERTGGSVSTLTIQRTQQEDSAVYLCASSLGGSQFFGPGTRLTVL.

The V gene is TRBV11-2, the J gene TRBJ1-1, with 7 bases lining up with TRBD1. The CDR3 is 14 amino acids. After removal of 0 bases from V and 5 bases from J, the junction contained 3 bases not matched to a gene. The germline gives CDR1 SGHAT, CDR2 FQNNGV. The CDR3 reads CASSLEQGMTEAFF. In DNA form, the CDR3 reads TGTGCCAGCAGCTTAGAACAGGGGATGACTGAAGCTTTCTTT.

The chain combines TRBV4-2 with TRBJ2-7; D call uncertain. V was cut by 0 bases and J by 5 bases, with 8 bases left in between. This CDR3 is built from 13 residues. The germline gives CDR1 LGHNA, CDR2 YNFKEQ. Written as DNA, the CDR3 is TGTGCCAGCAGCCAAGATAGGATGGACGAGCAGTACGTC. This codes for CASSQDRMDEQYV.

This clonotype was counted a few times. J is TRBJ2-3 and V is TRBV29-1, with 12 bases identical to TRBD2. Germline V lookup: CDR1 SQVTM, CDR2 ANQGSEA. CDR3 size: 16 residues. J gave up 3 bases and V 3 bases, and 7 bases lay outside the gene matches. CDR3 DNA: TGCAGCGTTGATTCGGAACTAGCGGGAGGTACAGATACGCAGTATTTT. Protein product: CSVDSELAGGTDTQYF.

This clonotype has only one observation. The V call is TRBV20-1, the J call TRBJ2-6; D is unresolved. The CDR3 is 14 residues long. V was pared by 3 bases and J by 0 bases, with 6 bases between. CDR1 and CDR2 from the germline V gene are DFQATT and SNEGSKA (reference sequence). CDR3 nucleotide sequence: TGCAGTGCTAGCGAAAACTCTGGGGCCAACGTCCTGACTTTC. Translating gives CSASENSGANVLTF.

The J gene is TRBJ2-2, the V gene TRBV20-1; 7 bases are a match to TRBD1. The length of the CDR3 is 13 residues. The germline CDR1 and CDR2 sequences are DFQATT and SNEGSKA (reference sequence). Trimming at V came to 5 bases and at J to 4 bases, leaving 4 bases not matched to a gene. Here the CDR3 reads CSAGYRGTGELFF. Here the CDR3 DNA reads TGCAGTGCTGGGTACAGGGGCACCGGGGAGCTGTTTTTT.

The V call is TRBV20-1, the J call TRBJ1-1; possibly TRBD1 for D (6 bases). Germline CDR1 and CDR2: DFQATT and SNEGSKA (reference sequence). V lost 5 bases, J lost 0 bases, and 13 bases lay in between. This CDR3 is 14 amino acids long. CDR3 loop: CSALRGGVNTEAFF. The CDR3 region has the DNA TGCAGTGCTTTGAGGGGGGGAGTGAACACTGAAGCTTTCTTT.

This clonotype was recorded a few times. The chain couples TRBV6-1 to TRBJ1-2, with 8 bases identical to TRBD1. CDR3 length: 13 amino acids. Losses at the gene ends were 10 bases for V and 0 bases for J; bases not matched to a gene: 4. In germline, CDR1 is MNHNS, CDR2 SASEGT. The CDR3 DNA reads TGTGCCACCTGGACAGGGTCTAACTATGGCTACACCTTC. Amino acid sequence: CATWTGSNYGYTF.

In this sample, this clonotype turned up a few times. As DNA, the CDR3 is TGCGCCAGCAGCCCCGGAGGGTTCAACAATGAGCAGTTCTTC. Protein: CASSPGGFNNEQFF. The rearrangement links TRBV5-1 to TRBJ2-1; perhaps TRBD2 as D (6 bases). V was cut by 4 bases and J by 5 bases, with 13 bases left in between. The length of the CDR3 is 14 residues. In germline, CDR1 is SGHRS, CDR2 YFSETQ.

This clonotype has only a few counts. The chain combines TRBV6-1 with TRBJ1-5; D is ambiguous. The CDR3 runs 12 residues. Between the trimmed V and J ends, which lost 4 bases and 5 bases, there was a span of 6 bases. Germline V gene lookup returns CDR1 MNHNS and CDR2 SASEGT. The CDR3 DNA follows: TGTGCCAGCAGTGGGGAGGATCAGCCCCAGCATTTT. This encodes CASSGEDQPQHF.

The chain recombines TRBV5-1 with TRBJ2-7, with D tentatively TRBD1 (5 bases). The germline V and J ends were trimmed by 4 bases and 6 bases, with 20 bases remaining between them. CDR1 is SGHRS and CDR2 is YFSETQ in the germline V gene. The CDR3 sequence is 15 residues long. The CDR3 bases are TGCGCCAGCAGCCAGAACCAAGGGGATTTAGGCGAGCAGTACTTC. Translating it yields CASSQNQGDLGEQYF.

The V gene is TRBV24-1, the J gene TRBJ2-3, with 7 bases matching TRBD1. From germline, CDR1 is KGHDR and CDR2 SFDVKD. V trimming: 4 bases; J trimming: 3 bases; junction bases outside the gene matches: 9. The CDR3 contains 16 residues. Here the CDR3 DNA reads TGTGCCACCAGTGACCCCCGGGACAGTCCGACAGATACGCAGTATTTT. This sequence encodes CATSDPRDSPTDTQYF.